The sequence of this T cell receptor (beta chain) was determined in a study of T cells in women clearing cervical HPV infection. Comments on this clone: The read finishes 3 residues shy of the CDR3 end, and the germline J gene is used to complete it.

Sequenced by immunoSEQ multiplex PCR; TCRdb stores in-frame clones only, minus some. Recorded here are tens of thousands of clones; the top ten clones represent more than 1%. The CDR3 runs to 14 residues. The germline V and J ends were trimmed by 3 bases and 0 bases, with 9 bases remaining between them. Germline CDR1 reads SQVTM; CDR2 reads ANQGSEA. The sample was blood buffy coat. The clonotype comes from a woman between 18 and 69 years old with a cervical HPV16 infection that either progressed to CIN3+ or cleared (not recorded which). The chain links TRBV29-1 to TRBJ2-1, with TRBD2 as a possible D gene (6 bases). This CDR3 reads CSVEGGGSYNEQFF. The CDR3 DNA, read in part, is TGCAGCGTTGAGGGGGGAGGCTCCTACAATGAG.